The next 4 T cell receptor beta chains were all read from a single sample in a study of blood T cells in healthy people across ages. Then a second PCR, running roughly 7 to 11 cycles, was carried out with a sample-barcoded 5' primer and a J-beta primer mix. In TCRdb, the 5' RACE reads were re-called with MiXCR into one record per CDR3 protein. The sample holds 920,000 or so distinct CDR3 sequences, 40% to 45% seen once. The source material was blood. Receptors originate from a woman in her fifties or sixties in good health.

This chain links TRBV28 with TRBJ2-1, with D perhaps matching TRBD2 (6 bases). The CDR3 loop spans 18 amino acids. The germline gives CDR1 MDHEN, CDR2 SYDVKM. V lost 5 bases and J lost 5, with 25 bases in between. CDR3 coding DNA: TGTGCCAGCAGTCAGACAAGGCTATCAAGAGGCGGGGACAATGAGCAGTTCTTC. Residues: CASSQTRLSRGGDNEQFF.

In its sample, this clonotype was seen a few times. The chain joins TRBV25-1 to TRBJ2-1; maybe TRBD2 (6 bases). Trimming removed 8 bases at V and 10 bases at J, with 15 bases between. CDR1 is MGHDK, CDR2 SYGVNS, per germline. This CDR3 has 12 residues. In DNA form, the CDR3 reads TGTGCCAGCGGACGGGGGAAAGTGGAGCAGTTCTTC. Translating gives CASGRGKVEQFF.

This sequence joins TRBV7-9 and TRBJ2-1; no clear D. CDR3 size: 10 residues. The V gene's germline CDR1 is SEHNR and CDR2 FQNEAQ (reference sequence). V was shortened by 11 bases and J by 10 bases, with 12 bases between the two germline ends. CDR3 nucleotide sequence: TGTGCCGGCGTCCGCTTAGAGCAGTTCTTC. Translation gives CAGVRLEQFF. Full variable domain (outside the CDR3, taken from reference TRBV7-9 and TRBJ2-1): DTGVSQNPRHKITKRGQNVTFRCDPISEHNRLYWYRQTLGQGPEFLTYFQNEAQLEKSRLLSDRFSAERPKGSFSTLEIQRTEQGDSAMYLCAGVRLEQFFGPGTRLTVL.

This clonotype occurred a few times. The chain employs TRBV12-3 or TRBV12-4 and TRBJ2-7, with TRBD1 matching 8 bases. V shed 5 bases and J 2 bases; nucleotides not matched to a gene: 5. The CDR3 totals 14 residues. The CDR3, as DNA: TGTGCCAGCAGTCACCGGGACAGGACCTACGAGCAGTACTTC. Protein product: CASSHRDRTYEQYF.